Listed below are T cell receptor beta chains from one sample, sequenced in a study of blood T cell repertoires in COVID-19. Libraries were prepared by immunoSEQ multiplex PCR; TCRdb keeps only in-frame clonotypes and omits some of them. The sample includes about 220,000 clones, 75% to 85% of them seen just once. The sequencing input was peripheral blood. Receptors originate from a human donor in a cohort sampled during active COVID-19. The CDR3 runs from the conserved cysteine through the conserved F or W. The D gene is left open where the match is weak. Rows give clone size only sometimes, using once, few, many, or a class for an expanded clone.

CASSLYSTGNSNQPQHF TGTGCCAGTAGTCTTTACTCGACGGGGAATAGCAATCAGCCCCAGCATTTT TRBJ1-5 TRBV19 - -
CASSQDWASGKGWNTQYF TGTGCCAGCAGCCAAGATTGGGCTAGCGGGAAAGGATGGAATACGCAGTATTTT TRBJ2-3 TRBV3-1/TRBV3-2 - TRBD2
CASSSGAGGPGSEQYF TGCGCCAGCAGCTCCGGAGCGGGAGGACCGGGTTCGGAGCAGTACTTC TRBJ2-7 TRBV5-1 - TRBD2
CASSPFTGTSGGATDTQYF TGTGCCAGCAGCCCTTTCACCGGGACTAGCGGGGGGGCGACAGATACGCAGTATTTT TRBJ2-3 TRBV7-9 - TRBD2
CASSLQGVEDIQYF TGTGCCAGCAGCCTACAGGGGGTGGAGGACATTCAGTACTTC TRBJ2-4 TRBV11-3 once TRBD1
CASSYPGASAYNEQFF TGTGCCAGCAGCTACCCCGGCGCTAGCGCCTACAATGAGCAGTTCTTC TRBJ2-1 TRBV5-4 - -
CASSPWTGGTGELFF TGTGCCAGCAGCCCCTGGACAGGGGGCACCGGGGAGCTGTTTTTT TRBJ2-2 TRBV7-3 - TRBD1
CASSPRQGLLTEAFF TGTGCCAGCAGCCCGAGACAGGGGCTATTGACTGAAGCTTTCTTT TRBJ1-1 TRBV7-2 - TRBD1
CASSPDRGRTDTQYF TGTGCCAGCAGCCCGGACAGGGGGCGGACAGATACGCAGTATTTT TRBJ2-3 TRBV2 - TRBD1
CASSPPQGGYTGELFF TGTGCCAGCAGCCCCCCCCAGGGAGGCTACACCGGGGAGCTGTTTTTT TRBJ2-2 TRBV5-4 - -
CASTTDWVQETQYF TGTGCCAGCACAACCGACTGGGTCCAAGAGACCCAGTACTTC TRBJ2-5 TRBV7-6 once -
CASSPPGGEAEAFF TGTGCCAGCAGCCCTCCGGGGGGTGAGGCTGAAGCTTTCTTT TRBJ1-1 TRBV27 - -
CASKDRQDNSPLHF TGTGCCAGCAAGGATAGACAGGATAATTCACCCCTCCACTTT TRBJ1-6 TRBV6-5 - -
CASSSTGGSSTDTQYF TGTGCCAGCAGCTCTACAGGGGGTTCTAGCACAGATACGCAGTATTTT TRBJ2-3 TRBV5-5 - TRBD1
CASSIQYSNQPQHF TGTGCCAGTAGTATACAGTATAGCAATCAGCCCCAGCATTTT TRBJ1-5 TRBV19 few -
CASGAELSGTEAFF TGTGCTAGTGGTGCCGAGCTTTCGGGCACTGAAGCTTTCTTT TRBJ1-1 TRBV12-5 few -
CASSKTAYEQYF TGTGCCAGTAGTAAGACAGCCTACGAGCAGTACTTC TRBJ2-7 TRBV19 - -
CASRTARTGLNTGELFF TGTGCCAGTAGAACGGCCCGGACAGGACTGAACACCGGGGAGCTGTTTTTT TRBJ2-2 TRBV19 - TRBD1
CASSLVSENTEAFF TGCGCCAGCAGCTTGGTAAGCGAGAACACTGAAGCTTTCTTT TRBJ1-1 TRBV5-1 few -
CASSSVAGGQYF TGTGCCAGCAGCTCGGTAGCGGGGGGTCAGTACTTC TRBJ2-5 TRBV7-2 - TRBD2
CASSLKGQGGSPLHF TGCGCCAGCAGCTTGAAAGGGCAGGGGGGTTCACCCCTCCACTTT TRBJ1-6 TRBV5-1 - TRBD1
CSAVTDTQYF TGCAGTGCCGTCACAGATACGCAGTATTTT TRBJ2-3 TRBV20-1 - -
CATRPAGGGTEAFF TGTGCCACCAGGCCCGCGGGCGGGGGAACTGAAGCTTTCTTT TRBJ1-1 TRBV24-1 - -
CASSQEVGSGWPTEAFF TGTGCCAGCAGCCAAGAAGTCGGCAGCGGGTGGCCCACTGAAGCTTTCTTT TRBJ1-1 TRBV4-2 few -
CAITTPRSTRNTEAFF TGTGCCATCACTACCCCCCGTTCAACTAGGAACACTGAAGCTTTCTTT TRBJ1-1 TRBV7-9 - -
CASSQDPMGTGLGYTF TGTGCCAGCAGCCAAGATCCGATGGGGACAGGGCTCGGCTACACCTTC TRBJ1-2 TRBV4-2 many TRBD1
CASSSPALAGELFF TGTGCCAGCAGCTCCCCTGCGTTGGCCGGGGAGCTGTTTTTT TRBJ2-2 TRBV7-2 - -